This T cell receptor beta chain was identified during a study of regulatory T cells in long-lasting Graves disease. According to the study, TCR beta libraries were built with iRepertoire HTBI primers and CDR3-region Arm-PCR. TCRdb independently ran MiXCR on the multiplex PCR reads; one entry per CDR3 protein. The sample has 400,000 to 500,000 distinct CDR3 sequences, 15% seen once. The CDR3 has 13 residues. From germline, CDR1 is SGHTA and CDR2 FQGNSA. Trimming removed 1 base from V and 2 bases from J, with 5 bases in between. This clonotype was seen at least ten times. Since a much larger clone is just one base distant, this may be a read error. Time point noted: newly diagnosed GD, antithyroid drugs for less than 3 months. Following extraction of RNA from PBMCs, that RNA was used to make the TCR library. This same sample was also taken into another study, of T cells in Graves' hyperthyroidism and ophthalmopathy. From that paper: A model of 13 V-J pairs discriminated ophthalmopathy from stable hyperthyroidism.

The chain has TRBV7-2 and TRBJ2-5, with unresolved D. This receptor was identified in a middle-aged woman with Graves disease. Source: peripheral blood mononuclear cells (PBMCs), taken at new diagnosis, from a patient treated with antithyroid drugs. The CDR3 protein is CASSLGIQETQYF. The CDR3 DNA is TGTGCCAGCAGCTTAGGGATTCAAGAGACCCAGTACTTC.